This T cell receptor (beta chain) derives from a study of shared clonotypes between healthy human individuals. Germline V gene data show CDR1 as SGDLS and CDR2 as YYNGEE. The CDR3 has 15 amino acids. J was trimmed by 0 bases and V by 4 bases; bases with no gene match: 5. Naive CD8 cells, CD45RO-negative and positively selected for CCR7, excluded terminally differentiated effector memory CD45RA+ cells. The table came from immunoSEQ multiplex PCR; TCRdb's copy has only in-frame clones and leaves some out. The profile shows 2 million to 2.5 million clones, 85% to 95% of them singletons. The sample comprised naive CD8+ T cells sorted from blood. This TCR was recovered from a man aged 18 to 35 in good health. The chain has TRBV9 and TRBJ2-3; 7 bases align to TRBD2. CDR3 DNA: TGTGCCAGCAGCCTCCTAGCGGCTAGCACAGATACGCAGTATTTT. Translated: CASSLLAASTDTQYF.